This T cell receptor (beta chain) emerged from a study of blood T cell repertoires in COVID-19. Study-level background: Nucleic acid was either cDNA or gDNA, and it came from T cells, B-cell-depleted T cells, or PBMCs.

Germline CDR1 LNHDA, CDR2 SQIVND (reference sequence). Trimming removed 7 bases from V and 10 bases from J, with 19 bases in between. The CDR3 totals 14 residues. Original methodology: Scientists estimated how many nucleated cells there were by amplifying reference gene primers. This table comes from immunoSEQ multiplex PCR, and its TCRdb copy is limited to in-frame clones, with some not included. V and J calls and clone size are copied from that table; D and trimming were computed from the DNA. This sample yields a few hundred thousand clones, of which around 80% are seen a single time; 3.5% to 4.5% belongs to the top ten.

Sequencing was carried out using PBMCs or T cells enriched from blood (not recorded which). The chain links TRBV19 to TRBJ1-4, with unresolved D. This clonotype originated in a man between 25 and 39 years old with acute COVID-19. The CDR3 region is CASIAGSPRGKLFF. The DNA of the CDR3 is TGTGCCAGTATAGCCGGCAGCCCTCGTGGAAAACTGTTTTTT.